The count of the clone carrying this TCR beta chain is one. The sample originates from a study of cytomegalovirus exposure and HLA in healthy donors. Per germline, CDR1 MNHNY and CDR2 SVGAGI (reference sequence). Trimming removed 3 bases from V and 2 bases from J; junction bases left unmatched: 4. This CDR3 is built from 15 residues. The data were produced by immunoSEQ multiplex PCR, yet TCRdb's version contains in-frame clones alone and is incomplete. The sample lists around 130,000 clones, nearly 90% occurring once. The specimen sequenced was PBMCs. The chain uses TRBV6-6 and TRBJ1-5; 7 nucleotides align to TRBD1. The receptor's source is a man aged 25 to 40 in good health and CMV-seronegative. Written as DNA, the CDR3 is TGTGCCAGCAGTTATTGGGACAGTCGCAATCAGCCCCAGCATTTT. Translation gives CASSYWDSRNQPQHF.